The clone carrying this T cell receptor (beta chain) was detected many times. These data come from a study of T-cell reconstitution after alpha-beta-depleted transplantation in children. CDR1 and CDR2 (germline): SGHTA, FQGNSA. The CDR3 spans 16 residues. V was shortened by 3 bases and J by 4 bases, with 19 bases between the two germline ends. Unique molecular identifiers tagged the TCRbeta library. TCRdb processed the PCR reads anew with MiXCR; each CDR3 protein has one entry. The sample gives about 610,000 distinct CDR3 sequences, 10% of which show up once; less than 4.5% is in the top ten. The sequence was obtained from a human donor who donated a stem cell graft to a child with acute myeloid leukemia. Sample: PBMCs from the stem cell graft donor, taken from the stem cell graft. J is TRBJ2-7 and V is TRBV7-2, with unresolved D. CDR3 in amino acids: CASSFRNQNSLYEQYF. The CDR3 DNA sequence: TGTGCCAGCAGCTTCAGGAATCAAAATTCCCTATACGAGCAGTACTTC.